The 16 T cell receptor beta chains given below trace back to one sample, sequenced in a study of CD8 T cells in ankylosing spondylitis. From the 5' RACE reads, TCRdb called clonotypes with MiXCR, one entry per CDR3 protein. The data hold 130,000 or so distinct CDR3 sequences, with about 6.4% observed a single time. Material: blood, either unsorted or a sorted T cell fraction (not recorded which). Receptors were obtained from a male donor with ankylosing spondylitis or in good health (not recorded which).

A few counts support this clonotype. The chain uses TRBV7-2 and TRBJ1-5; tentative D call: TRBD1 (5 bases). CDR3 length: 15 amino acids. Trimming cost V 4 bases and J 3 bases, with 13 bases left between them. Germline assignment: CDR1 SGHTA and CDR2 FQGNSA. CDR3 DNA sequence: TGTGCCAGCAGCTCATGGGGGGGAAACAATCAGCCCCAGCATTTT. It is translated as CASSSWGGNNQPQHF.

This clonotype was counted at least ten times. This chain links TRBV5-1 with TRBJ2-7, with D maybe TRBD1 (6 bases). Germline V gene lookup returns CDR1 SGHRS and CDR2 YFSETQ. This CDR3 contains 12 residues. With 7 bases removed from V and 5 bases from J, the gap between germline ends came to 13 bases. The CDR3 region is CASGTQGNEQYF. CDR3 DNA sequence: TGCGCCAGCGGAACGCAGGGGAACGAGCAGTACTTC.

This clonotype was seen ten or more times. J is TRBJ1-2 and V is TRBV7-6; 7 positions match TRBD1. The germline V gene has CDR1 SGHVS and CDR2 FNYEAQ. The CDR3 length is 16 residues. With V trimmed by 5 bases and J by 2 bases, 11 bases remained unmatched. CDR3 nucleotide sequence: TGTGCCAGCAGCGCGCAAGGGACAGCACGAAACTATGGCTACACCTTC. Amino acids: CASSAQGTARNYGYTF.

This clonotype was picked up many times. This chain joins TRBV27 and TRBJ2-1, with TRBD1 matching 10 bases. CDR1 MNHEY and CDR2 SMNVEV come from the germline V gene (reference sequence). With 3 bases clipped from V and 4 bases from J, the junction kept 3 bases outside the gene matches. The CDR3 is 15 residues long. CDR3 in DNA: TGTGCCAGCAGTTTCGGGACAGGGGTATACAATGAGCAGTTCTTC. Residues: CASSFGTGVYNEQFF.

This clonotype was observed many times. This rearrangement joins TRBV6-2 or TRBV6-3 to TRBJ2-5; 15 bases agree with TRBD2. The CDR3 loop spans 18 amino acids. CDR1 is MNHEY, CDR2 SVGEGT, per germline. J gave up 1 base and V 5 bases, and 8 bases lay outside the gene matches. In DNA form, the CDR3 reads TGTGCCAGCAGTGCGAAAGGACTAGCGGGGGGGAGCCAAGAGACCCAGTACTTC. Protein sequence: CASSAKGLAGGSQETQYF.

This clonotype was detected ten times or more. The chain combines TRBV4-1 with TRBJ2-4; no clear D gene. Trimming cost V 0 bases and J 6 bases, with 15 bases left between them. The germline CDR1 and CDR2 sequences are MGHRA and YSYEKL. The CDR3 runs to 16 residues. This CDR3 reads CASSQEYVQVLNIQYF. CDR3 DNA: TGCGCCAGCAGCCAAGAATATGTTCAGGTTTTAAACATTCAGTACTTC.

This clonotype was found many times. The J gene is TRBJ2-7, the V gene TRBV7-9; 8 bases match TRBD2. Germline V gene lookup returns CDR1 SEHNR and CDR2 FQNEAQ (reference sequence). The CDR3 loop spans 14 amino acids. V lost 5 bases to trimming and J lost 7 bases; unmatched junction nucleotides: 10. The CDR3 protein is CASSTGLGLREQYF. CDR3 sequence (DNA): TGTGCCAGCAGCACGGGACTAGGATTACGGGAGCAGTACTTC.

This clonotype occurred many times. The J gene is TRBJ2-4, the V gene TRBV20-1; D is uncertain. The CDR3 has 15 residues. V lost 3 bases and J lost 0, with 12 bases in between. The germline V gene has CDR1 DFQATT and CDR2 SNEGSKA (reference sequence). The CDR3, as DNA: TGCAGTGCTAGTGGGCAGCTCATAGCCAAAAACATTCAGTACTTC. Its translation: CSASGQLIAKNIQYF.

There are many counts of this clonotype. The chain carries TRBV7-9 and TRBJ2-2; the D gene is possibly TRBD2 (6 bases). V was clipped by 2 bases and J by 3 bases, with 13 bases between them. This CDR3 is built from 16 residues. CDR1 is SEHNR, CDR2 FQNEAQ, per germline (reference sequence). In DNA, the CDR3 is TGTGCCAGCAGCTTATTGGAGGGGACTTACACCGGGGAGCTGTTTTTT. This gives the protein CASSLLEGTYTGELFF.

The CDR3 nucleotides are TGTGCCAGCAGCCATGCACCCGGGACAGGGCGCAATGAGCAGTTCTTC. It specifies CASSHAPGTGRNEQFF. The chain uses TRBV3-1 and TRBJ2-1, with 9 positions matching TRBD1. The CDR3 is 16 amino acids. Germline loops: CDR1 LGHDT, CDR2 YNNKEL (reference sequence). The V gene end was trimmed by 3 bases and the J gene end by 6 bases; junction bases not matched to a gene: 9.

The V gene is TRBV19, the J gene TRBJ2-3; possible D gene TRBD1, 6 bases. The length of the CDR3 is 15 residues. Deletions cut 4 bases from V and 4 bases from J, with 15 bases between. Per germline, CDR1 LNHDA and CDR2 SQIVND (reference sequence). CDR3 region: CASSTFRQGPDTQYF. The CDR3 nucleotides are TGTGCCAGTAGTACCTTCCGGCAGGGGCCAGATACGCAGTATTTT.

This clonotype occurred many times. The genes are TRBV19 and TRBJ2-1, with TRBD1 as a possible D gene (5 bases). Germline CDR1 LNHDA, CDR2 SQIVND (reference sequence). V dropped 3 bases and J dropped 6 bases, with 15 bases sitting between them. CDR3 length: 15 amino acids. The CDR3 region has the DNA TGTGCCAGTAGTATTAAGATCGACAGTGCCAATGAGCAGTTCTTC. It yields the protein CASSIKIDSANEQFF. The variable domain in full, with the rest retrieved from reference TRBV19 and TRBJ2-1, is DGGITQSPKYLFRKEGQNVTLSCEQNLNHDAMYWYRQDPGQGLRLIYYSQIVNDFQKGDIAEGYSVSREKKESFPLTVTSAQKNPTAFYLCASSIKIDSANEQFFGPGTRLTVL.

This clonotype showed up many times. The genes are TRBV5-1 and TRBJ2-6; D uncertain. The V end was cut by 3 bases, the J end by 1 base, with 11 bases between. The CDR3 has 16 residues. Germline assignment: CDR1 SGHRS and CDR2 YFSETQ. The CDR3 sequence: CASSSAARSGANVLTF. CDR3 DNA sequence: TGCGCCAGCAGCTCGGCGGCCAGATCTGGGGCCAACGTCCTGACTTTC.

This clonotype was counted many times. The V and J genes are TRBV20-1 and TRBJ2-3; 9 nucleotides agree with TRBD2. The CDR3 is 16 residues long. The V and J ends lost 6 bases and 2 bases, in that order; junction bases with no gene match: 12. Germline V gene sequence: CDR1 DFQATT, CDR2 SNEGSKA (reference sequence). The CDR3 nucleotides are TGCAGTGCGATGAGTCCAGCGGGGGGAATCACAGATACGCAGTATTTT. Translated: CSAMSPAGGITDTQYF.

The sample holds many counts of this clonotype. The CDR3 is CASSLGQGTGNEQFF. The CDR3, as DNA: TGTGCCAGCAGCTTAGGACAGGGCACCGGGAATGAGCAGTTCTTC. This sequence joins TRBV7-9 and TRBJ2-1; the match to TRBD1 covers 7 bases. From germline, CDR1 is SEHNR and CDR2 FQNEAQ (reference sequence). CDR3 length: 15 residues. V gave up 1 base and J gave up 7 bases; unmatched junction bases: 7.

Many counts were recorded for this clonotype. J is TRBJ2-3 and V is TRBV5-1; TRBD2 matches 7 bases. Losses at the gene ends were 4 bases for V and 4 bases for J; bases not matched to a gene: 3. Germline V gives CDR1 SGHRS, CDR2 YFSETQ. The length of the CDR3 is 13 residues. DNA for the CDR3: TGCGCCAGCAGCAAGGGGAGGGCAGATACGCAGTATTTT. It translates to CASSKGRADTQYF.